Listed here are 8 T cell receptor beta chains from one sample, sequenced in a study of cytotoxic CD8 clonotypes in ibrutinib-treated CLL (dated by TCRdb to 2020 to 2023). Library creation used the immunoSEQ multiplex PCR assay. In TCRdb, the immuneACCESS table is reduced to in-frame sequences with V and J assigned. These tables do not hold every clone; where another copy was compared, an unresolved V gene accounts for under half, and the others remain unexplained. The sample contains tens of thousands of clones, roughly 76% of them found a single time. 51% of the sample belongs to the ten largest clones. Here the sequenced sample was PBMCs, taken after 36 months of ibrutinib treatment. All receptors come from a human donor with chronic lymphocytic leukemia.

CDR3 nucleotide sequence: TGCAGCGTTGAGGAGGGGGGGAGGAATGGCTACACCTTC. It is translated as CSVEEGGRNGYTF. V gene TRBV29-1 combines with J gene TRBJ1-2; possible D gene TRBD1, 6 bases. This CDR3 is built from 13 residues. Germline lookup yields CDR1 SQVTM and CDR2 ANQGSEA. Trimming left V 3 bases short and J 6 bases short, with 14 bases between.

This chain connects TRBV11-2 to TRBJ2-5, with TRBD1 matching over 8 bases. Germline assignment: CDR1 SGHAT and CDR2 FQNNGV. The junction had 11 bases not matched to a gene; V was cut back by 5 bases and J by 3 bases. The length of the CDR3 is 16 residues. The CDR3 DNA is TGTGCCAGCAGCCCGAGGGCAGGGGGCTTCAAAGAGACCCAGTACTTC. This translates into CASSPRAGGFKETQYF.

At least ten counts were recorded for this clone. The V and J genes are TRBV5-1 and TRBJ2-2; D perhaps matches TRBD1 (5 bases). CDR1 SGHRS and CDR2 YFSETQ come from the germline V gene. V lost 1 base, J lost 1 base, and 8 bases lay in between. This CDR3 contains 15 residues. The DNA for the CDR3 is TGCGCCAGCAGCTTGAGTCAGGGGAACACCGGGGAGCTGTTTTTT. Translating it yields CASSLSQGNTGELFF. Combining the CDR3 with reference TRBV5-1 and TRBJ2-2 gives the whole variable domain KAGVTQTPRYLIKTRGQQVTLSCSPISGHRSVSWYQQTPGQGLQFLFEYFSETQRNKGNFPGRFSGRQFSNSRSEMNVSTLELGDSALYLCASSLSQGNTGELFFGEGSRLTVL.

The chain joins TRBV5-1 to TRBJ1-4, with TRBD1 as a possible D gene (6 bases). CDR1 SGHRS and CDR2 YFSETQ come from the germline V gene. The V end lost 4 bases, the J end lost 1 base, and 8 bases lay between the germline ends. This CDR3 is built from 14 residues. The CDR3 sequence: CASSVRGTNEKLFF. CDR3 nucleotide sequence: TGCGCCAGCAGCGTCAGGGGAACTAATGAAAAACTGTTTTTT. The whole variable domain, remainder taken from reference TRBV5-1 and TRBJ1-4, is KAGVTQTPRYLIKTRGQQVTLSCSPISGHRSVSWYQQTPGQGLQFLFEYFSETQRNKGNFPGRFSGRQFSNSRSEMNVSTLELGDSALYLCASSVRGTNEKLFFGSGTQLSVL.

In its sample, this clone was seen a few times. The chain employs TRBV11-2 and TRBJ1-1, with D unresolved. The CDR3 is 12 amino acids. CDR1 is SGHAT and CDR2 is FQNNGV in the germline V gene. Trimming pared 8 bases from V and 0 bases from J, leaving 7 bases between. CDR3 in DNA: TGTGCCAGCCGAACAATGAACACTGAAGCTTTCTTT. Its translation: CASRTMNTEAFF. The full variable domain, completed using reference TRBV11-2 and TRBJ1-1, is EAGVAQSPRYKIIEKRQSVAFWCNPISGHATLYWYQQILGQGPKLLIQFQNNGVVDDSQLPKDRFSAERLKGVDSTLKIQPAKLEDSAVYLCASRTMNTEAFFGQGTRLTVV.

This clone has only one observation. The chain carries TRBV6-6 and TRBJ2-2; D not certain. Between the trimmed V and J ends, which lost 7 bases and 4 bases, there was a span of 13 bases. Per the germline V gene, CDR1 is MNHNY and CDR2 is SVGAGI (reference sequence). The length of the CDR3 is 14 residues. The chain's CDR3 is CASIRSEATGELFF. In DNA, the CDR3 is TGTGCCAGCATCAGGAGCGAGGCCACCGGGGAGCTGTTTTTT.

The rearrangement joins TRBV9 to TRBJ1-2, with a weak D call TRBD1 (5 bases). CDR1 and CDR2 from the germline V gene are SGDLS and YYNGEE. This CDR3 is 13 amino acids long. V was cut by 4 bases and J by 5 bases, with 12 bases left in between. CDR3 nucleotide sequence: TGTGCCAGCAGCCAATCGGGACTTTATGGCTACACCTTC. It yields the protein CASSQSGLYGYTF.

The chain links TRBV6-1 to TRBJ2-1, with 11 nucleotides matching TRBD1. The CDR3 has 15 amino acids. Trimming removed 8 bases from V and 6 bases from J; junction bases left unmatched: 9. CDR1 and CDR2 from the germline V gene are MNHNS and SASEGT. DNA for the CDR3: TGTGCCAGCTGTATTTGGACAGGGGGCCGCAATGAGCAGTTCTTC. Protein sequence: CASCIWTGGRNEQFF.